This T cell receptor (beta chain) originates from a study of somatic mutations in cytotoxic T cells in rheumatoid arthritis. Study information: Using a FACSAria II or Sony SH800, a portion of the V beta antibody-stained T-cell populations were flow-sorted at nearly 100% purity, and among those populations were V beta1+ cells that were then sequenced for TCRB. Overall study results and limits: Patients with a largest CD8+ clone exceeding 20% of CD8+ cells numbered 8 of 65. TRBV07's slight underrepresentation, observed in rheumatoid arthritis patients, lacked adjustment for multiple comparisons.

The method was immunoSEQ multiplex PCR; TCRdb's version includes in-frame clones alone and lacks a portion of them. The sample records 20,000 to 25,000 clones, 86% being singletons. A few counts support this clone. The antigen remains undetermined. This CDR3 has 12 amino acids. V gene TRBV12-2 combines with J gene TRBJ2-1; the table's D call, TRBD1, was not checked against the DNA. TRBV12-2 is shown as a pseudogene. This TCR was recovered from a woman between 45 and 60 years old in good health. Material for sequencing was CD8+ T cells sorted from blood. The DNA of the CDR3 is TGTGCAAGTCGCGCGGACAGCACTGAGCAGTTCTTC. Its translation: CASRADSTEQFF.